The clone carrying this T cell receptor (beta chain) was seen at least ten times. Its antigen remains unidentified. The sample belongs to a study of T-cell memory formation after mild COVID-19. Findings of the study overall: A second wave expanding day 15 to 37 was CD4+-biased; contracting clones were balanced. The study detected some responding clones in pre-infection memory, suggesting cross-reactive memory joined. SARS-CoV-2 specificity of second-wave clones peaking day 37 was unconfirmed.

In germline, CDR1 is SGDLS, CDR2 YYNGEE. Trimming cost V 0 bases and J 2 bases, with 5 bases left between them. The CDR3 loop spans 13 amino acids. The 5'RACE method, run with constant-segment primers, produced TCR alpha and TCR beta cDNA libraries (carrying sample barcodes and UMIs). TCRdb re-called the 5' RACE reads through MiXCR, storing one row per CDR3 protein. The data hold 300,000 to 350,000 distinct CDR3 sequences, with around 15% observed a single time. The receptor's source is a young man who had mild COVID-19 (a few samples of this study predate the infection). Cell type and time point are not known. The chain links TRBV9 to TRBJ2-5; D unclear. The material sequenced was PBMCs or a T cell subset sorted from them (not recorded which). In DNA form, the CDR3 reads TGTGCCAGCAGCGTAGCCCCTCAAGAGACCCAGTACTTC. Protein product: CASSVAPQETQYF.